This T cell receptor beta chain was retrieved from a study of T cell repertoires in cytomegalovirus infection. Study information: Recently identified HLA-C-restricted CMV epitopes were among the peptides used. CMV infection together with matching HLA type was indicated by public TCR beta signatures.

Findings of the study overall: The study found HLA-C-restricted CMV-specific TCR beta clonotypes dominating the ex vivo response.

This clonotype was picked up a small number of times. Antigen unknown. TCRdb called the reads again in MiXCR, with one record for every CDR3 protein. The sample comprises tens of thousands of distinct CDR3 sequences, 20% of which are singletons, and approximately 68% rests with the top ten. The sample consisted of CD8+ T cells from cultured PBMCs, taken from culture after CMV antigen stimulation. The origin of this receptor is a human donor in good health (CMV status not recorded). Some clones in this sample may be carry-over from other donors' samples.

Here the CDR3 DNA reads TGTGCCAGCAGTGAACCCGCTAGGGGGGATACGCAGTATTTT. It codes for CASSEPARGDTQYF. This rearrangement joins TRBV2 to TRBJ2-3; D possibly corresponds to TRBD1 (6 bases). The CDR3 extends over 14 amino acids. Trimming cost V 2 bases and J 6 bases, with 12 bases left between them. Germline values: CDR1 SNHLY, CDR2 FYNNEI.